This T cell receptor (beta chain) was documented in a study of CD8 T cell repertoires and HIV-1 epitope variants. Study in general: Separate wells received one of Twenty-five Gag or Nef variant peptides. Study observations and caveats: The assay identified only TCR beta chains of antigen-proliferating T cells. No clonotypes responded to the TAALDMSHF plasma variant; 4 or 5 recognized KF9, one HW9.

With respect to this clone: Its antigen is currently unknown.

The method was immunoSEQ multiplex PCR; TCRdb's version includes in-frame clones alone and lacks a portion of them. Here the sample spans tens of thousands of clones, approximately 70% being singletons. This CDR3 has 15 residues. Germline CDR1 reads SQVTM; CDR2 reads ANQGSEA. V shed 5 bases, J shed 7 bases, and the junction held 8 bases outside the gene matches. The source of this sequence is a male donor with HIV. The chain has TRBV29-1 and TRBJ2-1; 13 bases fit TRBD2. Sequencing was performed on uncultured baseline CD8+ T cells from peripheral blood mononuclear cells (PBMCs). CDR3 in amino acids: CSVSGLAGALNEQFF. The DNA of the CDR3 is TGCAGCGTTTCCGGACTAGCGGGGGCCCTTAATGAGCAGTTCTTC.